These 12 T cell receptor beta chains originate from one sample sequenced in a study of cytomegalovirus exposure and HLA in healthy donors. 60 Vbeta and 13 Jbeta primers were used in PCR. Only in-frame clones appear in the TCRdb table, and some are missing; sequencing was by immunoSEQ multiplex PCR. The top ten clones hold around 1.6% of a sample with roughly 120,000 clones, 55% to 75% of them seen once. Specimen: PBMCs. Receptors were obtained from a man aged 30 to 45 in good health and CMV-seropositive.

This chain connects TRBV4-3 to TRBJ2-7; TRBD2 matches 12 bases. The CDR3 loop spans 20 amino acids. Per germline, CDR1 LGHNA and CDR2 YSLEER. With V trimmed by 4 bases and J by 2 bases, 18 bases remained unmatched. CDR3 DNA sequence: TGCGCCAGCAGCCTCGACCTTAGGACTAGCGGGACCGGTGGGACCTACGAGCAGTACTTC. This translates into CASSLDLRTSGTGGTYEQYF.

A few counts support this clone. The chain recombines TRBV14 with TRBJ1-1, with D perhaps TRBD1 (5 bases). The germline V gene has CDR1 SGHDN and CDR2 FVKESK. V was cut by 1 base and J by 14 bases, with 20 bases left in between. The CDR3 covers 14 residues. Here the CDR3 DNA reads TGTGCCAGCAGCCAAGGGACCCTCCGGGGACTGGCATTCTTT. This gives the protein CASSQGTLRGLAFF.

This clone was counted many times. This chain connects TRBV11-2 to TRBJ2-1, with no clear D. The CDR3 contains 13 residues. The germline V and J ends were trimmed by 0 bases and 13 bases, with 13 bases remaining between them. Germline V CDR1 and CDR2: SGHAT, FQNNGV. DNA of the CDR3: TGTGCCAGCAGCTTAGATTTGGGCGCTAAACAGTTCTTC. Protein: CASSLDLGAKQFF.

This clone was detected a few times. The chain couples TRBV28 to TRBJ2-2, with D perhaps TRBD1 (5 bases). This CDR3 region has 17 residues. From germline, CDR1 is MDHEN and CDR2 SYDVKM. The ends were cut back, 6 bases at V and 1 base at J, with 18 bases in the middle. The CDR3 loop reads CASRTQTNRLNTGELFF. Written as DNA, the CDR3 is TGTGCCAGCAGGACCCAGACCAACAGGCTGAACACCGGGGAGCTGTTTTTT.

DNA of the CDR3: TGCAGCGCCGCGGTCTCTGGAAACACCATATATTTT. It translates to CSAAVSGNTIYF. The chain combines TRBV29-1 with TRBJ1-3; D is uncertain. V lost 7 bases, J lost 0 bases, and 7 bases lay in between. There are 12 residues in the CDR3. Germline V gene data show CDR1 as SQVTM and CDR2 as ANQGSEA.

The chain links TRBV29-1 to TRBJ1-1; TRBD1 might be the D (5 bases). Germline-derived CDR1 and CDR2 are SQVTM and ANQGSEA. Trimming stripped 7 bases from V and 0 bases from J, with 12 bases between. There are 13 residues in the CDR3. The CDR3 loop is CSAVSQVNTEAFF. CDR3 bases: TGCAGCGCCGTCTCACAGGTGAACACTGAAGCTTTCTTT.

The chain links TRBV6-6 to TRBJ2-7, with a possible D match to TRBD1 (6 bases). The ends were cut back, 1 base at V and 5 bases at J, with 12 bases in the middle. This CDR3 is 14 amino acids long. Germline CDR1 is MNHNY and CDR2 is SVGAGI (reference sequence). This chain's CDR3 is CASSYLQGGDEQYF. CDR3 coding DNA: TGTGCCAGCAGTTACTTACAGGGTGGGGACGAGCAGTACTTC.

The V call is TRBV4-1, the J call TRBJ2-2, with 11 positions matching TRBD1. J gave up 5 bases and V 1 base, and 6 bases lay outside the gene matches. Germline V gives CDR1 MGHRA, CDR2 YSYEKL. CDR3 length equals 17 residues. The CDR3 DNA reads TGCGCCAGCAGCCAAGGGGACAGGGGGAGAGGGACCGGGGAGCTGTTTTTT. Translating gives CASSQGDRGRGTGELFF.

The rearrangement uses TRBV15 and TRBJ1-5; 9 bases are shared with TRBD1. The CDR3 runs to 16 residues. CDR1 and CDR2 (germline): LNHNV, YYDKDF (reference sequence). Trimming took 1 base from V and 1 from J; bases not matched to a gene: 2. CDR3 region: CATSRGDRDSNQPQHF. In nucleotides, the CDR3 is TGTGCCACCAGCAGAGGGGACAGGGACAGCAATCAGCCCCAGCATTTT.

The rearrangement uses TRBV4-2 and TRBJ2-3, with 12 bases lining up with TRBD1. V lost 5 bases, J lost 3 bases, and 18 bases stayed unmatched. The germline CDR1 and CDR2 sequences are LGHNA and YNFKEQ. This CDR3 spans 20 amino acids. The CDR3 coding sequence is TGTGCCAGCAGCAAACGGGACAGGGGGCCTAGCGGGATTTTGACAGATACGCAGTATTTT. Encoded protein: CASSKRDRGPSGILTDTQYF.

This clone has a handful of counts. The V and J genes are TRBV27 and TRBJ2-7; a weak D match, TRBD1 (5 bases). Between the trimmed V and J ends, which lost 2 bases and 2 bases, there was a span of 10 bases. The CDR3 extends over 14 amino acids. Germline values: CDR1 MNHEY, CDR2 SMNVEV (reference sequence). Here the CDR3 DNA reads TGTGCCAGCAGTTTACAGGGTCCGACCTACGAGCAGTACTTC. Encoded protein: CASSLQGPTYEQYF.

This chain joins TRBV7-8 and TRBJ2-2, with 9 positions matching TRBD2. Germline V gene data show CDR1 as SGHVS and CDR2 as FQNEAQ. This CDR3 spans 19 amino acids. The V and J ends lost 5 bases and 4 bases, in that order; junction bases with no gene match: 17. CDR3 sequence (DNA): TGTGCCAGCAGCGCGGAAGCGGGAGGTCCCCTCTGGGGCACCGGGGAGCTGTTTTTT. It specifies CASSAEAGGPLWGTGELFF.